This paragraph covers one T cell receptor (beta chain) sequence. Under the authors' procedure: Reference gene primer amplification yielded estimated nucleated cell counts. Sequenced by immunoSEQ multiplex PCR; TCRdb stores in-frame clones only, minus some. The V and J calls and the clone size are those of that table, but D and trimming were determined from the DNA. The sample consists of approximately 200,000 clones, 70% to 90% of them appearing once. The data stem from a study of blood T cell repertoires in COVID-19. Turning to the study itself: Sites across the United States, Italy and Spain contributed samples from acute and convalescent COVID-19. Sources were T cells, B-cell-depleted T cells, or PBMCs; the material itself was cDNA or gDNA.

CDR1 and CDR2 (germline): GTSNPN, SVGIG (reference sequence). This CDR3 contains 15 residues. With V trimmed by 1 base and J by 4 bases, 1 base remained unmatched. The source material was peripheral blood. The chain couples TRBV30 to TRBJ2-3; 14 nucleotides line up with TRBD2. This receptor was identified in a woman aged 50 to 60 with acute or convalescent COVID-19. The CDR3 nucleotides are TGTGCCTGGAGTGGGACTAGCGGGGGGTCAGATACGCAGTATTTT. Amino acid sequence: CAWSGTSGGSDTQYF.